The next 28 T cell receptor beta chains were all read from a single sample in a study of lymphopenia after photon versus proton radiotherapy. Assay: immunoSEQ multiplex PCR; the TCRdb copy retains only in-frame clones and omits some. The sample lists approximately 20,000 clones, around 90% occurring once. Sequences were derived from peripheral blood, sampled from a patient treated with proton-based radiotherapy. These receptor sequences come from a woman aged 70-85 years with pancreatic cancer. Some clones in this sample may be carry-over from other donors' samples.

This chain joins TRBV18 and TRBJ2-2, with 9 bases fitting TRBD2. V shed 4 bases and J 6 bases; nucleotides not matched to a gene: 9. The CDR3 loop spans 16 amino acids. Germline CDR1 KGHSH, CDR2 LQKENI. The chain's CDR3 is CASSQGLAFGSGELFF. CDR3 DNA: TGTGCCAGCTCACAGGGACTAGCCTTCGGGTCCGGGGAGCTGTTTTTT.

In its sample, this clone was seen a few times. The chain recombines TRBV18 with TRBJ1-5; D gene unclear. Germline assignment: CDR1 KGHSH and CDR2 LQKENI. The V gene lost 5 bases and the J gene lost 3 bases, with 8 bases spanning the gap. This CDR3 spans 13 amino acids. The CDR3 DNA sequence: TGTGCCAGCTCAGGGGAGAACAATCAGCCCCAGCATTTT. This codes for CASSGENNQPQHF.

This chain joins TRBV9 and TRBJ2-1; possibly TRBD2 for D (6 bases). This CDR3 is built from 13 residues. Between the trimmed V and J ends, which lost 3 bases and 6 bases, there was a span of 10 bases. CDR1 is SGDLS, CDR2 YYNGEE, per germline. CDR3 loop: CASSGRASNEQFF. The DNA for the CDR3 is TGTGCCAGCAGCGGGAGGGCGAGCAATGAGCAGTTCTTC.

V gene TRBV29-1 combines with J gene TRBJ1-2; D not certain. The CDR3 contains 12 residues. Germline-derived CDR1 and CDR2 are SQVTM and ANQGSEA. V shed 2 bases and J shed 6 bases, with 10 bases lying between them. The DNA of the CDR3 is TGCAGCGTTGAACCTCCTCCGGATGGCTACACCTTC. Its translation is CSVEPPPDGYTF.

V is TRBV28 and J is TRBJ2-7, with a tentative D call TRBD1 (6 bases). This CDR3 is 15 amino acids long. The germline gives CDR1 MDHEN, CDR2 SYDVKM. V lost 7 bases to trimming and J lost 0 bases, with 16 bases between them. CDR3 residues: CASTPTRDTSYEQYF. As DNA, the CDR3 is TGTGCCAGCACTCCAACCCGGGACACCTCCTACGAGCAGTACTTC.

This sequence joins TRBV5-1 and TRBJ2-2, with TRBD1 matching 10 bases. CDR3 length: 15 residues. In germline, CDR1 is SGHRS, CDR2 YFSETQ. V trimming: 4 bases; J trimming: 5 bases; junction bases outside the gene matches: 5. The CDR3 spells CASSPGQGRTGELFF. CDR3 DNA: TGCGCCAGCAGCCCGGGACAGGGGAGGACCGGGGAGCTGTTTTTT.

In DNA, the CDR3 is TGCGCCAGCAGCCAAGTGGGCGGGGGGAGACACAATGAGCAGTTCTTC. It translates to CASSQVGGGRHNEQFF. The V and J genes are TRBV4-1 and TRBJ2-1, with 8 bases lining up with TRBD2. In germline, CDR1 is MGHRA, CDR2 YSYEKL. CDR3 size: 16 residues. With 1 base clipped from V and 5 bases from J, the junction kept 7 bases outside the gene matches.

As to this clone: The junction shows a germline mismatch at one end, possibly a read error. The rearrangement uses TRBV7-7 and TRBJ2-3, with D possibly TRBD2 on 5 matching bases. This CDR3 spans 15 amino acids. Germline values: CDR1 SSHAT, CDR2 FNYEAQ (reference sequence). The DNA for the CDR3 is TGTGCTAGCAGCCCGGTAGGGCACGGGGCAGATACGCAGTATTTT. Translated, it gives CASSPVGHGADTQYF. Full variable domain (remainder filled in from reference TRBV7-7 and TRBJ2-3): GAGVSQSPRYKVTKRGQDVTLRCDPISSHATLYWYQQALGQGPEFLTYFNYEAQPDKSGLPSDRFSAERPEGSISTLTIQRTEQRDSAMYRCASSPVGHGADTQYFGPGTRLTVL.

The chain couples TRBV18 to TRBJ1-1, with D possibly being TRBD1 (5 bases). This CDR3 contains 16 residues. Germline CDR1 is KGHSH and CDR2 is LQKENI. Trimming pared 3 bases from V and 2 bases from J, leaving 16 bases between. CDR3 amino acids: CASSPSGYWSNTEAFF. The CDR3 DNA reads as TGTGCCAGCTCACCCTCAGGGTATTGGAGTAACACTGAAGCTTTCTTT.

This clone was seen just once. The V call is TRBV2, the J call TRBJ1-1; possible D gene TRBD1, 5 bases. This CDR3 has 14 amino acids. The V end lost 6 bases, the J end lost 0 bases, and 11 bases lay between the germline ends. CDR1 SNHLY and CDR2 FYNNEI come from the germline V gene. The CDR3 here is CASSAQGMNTEAFF. CDR3 sequence (DNA): TGTGCCAGCAGCGCCCAGGGAATGAACACTGAAGCTTTCTTT. Drawing the rest from reference TRBV2 and TRBJ1-1, the complete variable domain is EPEVTQTPSHQVTQMGQEVILRCVPISNHLYFYWYRQILGQKVEFLVSFYNNEISEKSEIFDDQFSVERPDGSNFTLKIRSTKLEDSAMYFCASSAQGMNTEAFFGQGTRLTVV.

This chain connects TRBV9 to TRBJ1-6, with a weak D call TRBD1 (5 bases). With 0 bases removed from V and 7 bases from J, the gap between germline ends came to 11 bases. Germline CDR1 is SGDLS and CDR2 is YYNGEE. The CDR3 loop spans 15 amino acids. The CDR3 here is CASSVEGEGNSPLHF. The DNA of the CDR3 is TGTGCCAGCAGCGTAGAGGGAGAGGGGAATTCACCCCTCCACTTT.

The chain combines TRBV7-8 with TRBJ2-3; 8 positions agree with TRBD2. Trimming removed 6 bases from V and 5 bases from J; junction bases left unmatched: 16. CDR3 length: 17 residues. Germline CDR1 SGHVS, CDR2 FQNEAQ. CDR3 residues: CASRRSPFGRERDTQYF. CDR3 sequence (DNA): TGTGCCAGCAGGCGGAGCCCCTTCGGGAGGGAGAGAGATACGCAGTATTTT. The full variable domain, rest sourced from reference TRBV7-8 and TRBJ2-3, is GAGVSQSPRYKVAKRGQDVALRCDPISGHVSLFWYQQALGQGPEFLTYFQNEAQLDKSGLPSDRFFAERPEGSVSTLKIQRTQQEDSAVYLCASRRSPFGRERDTQYFGPGTRLTVL.

V is TRBV5-1 and J is TRBJ2-7; a weak D match, TRBD1 (6 bases). The CDR3 has 14 residues. Germline CDR1 reads SGHRS; CDR2 reads YFSETQ. The V end was cut by 0 bases, the J end by 3 bases, with 10 bases between. The CDR3 loop reads CASSLVSDSYEQYF. DNA for the CDR3: TGCGCCAGCAGCTTGGTGTCGGACAGCTACGAGCAGTACTTC.

The V and J genes are TRBV19 and TRBJ2-3; TRBD1 aligns across 7 bases. The CDR3 is made up of 14 amino acids. The V gene end was trimmed by 5 bases and the J gene end by 0 bases; junction bases not matched to a gene: 2. Germline V gives CDR1 LNHDA, CDR2 SQIVND (reference sequence). CDR3: CASSSQGSTDTQYF. CDR3 sequence (DNA): TGTGCCAGTAGTTCACAGGGGAGCACAGATACGCAGTATTTT. Full variable domain (missing parts from reference TRBV19 and TRBJ2-3): DGGITQSPKYLFRKEGQNVTLSCEQNLNHDAMYWYRQDPGQGLRLIYYSQIVNDFQKGDIAEGYSVSREKKESFPLTVTSAQKNPTAFYLCASSSQGSTDTQYFGPGTRLTVL.

The chain carries TRBV10-3 and TRBJ1-6, with a weak D call TRBD1 (6 bases). There are 14 residues in the CDR3. The V end lost 6 bases, the J end lost 7 bases, and 13 bases lay between the germline ends. Germline V lookup: CDR1 ENHRY, CDR2 SYGVKD. In DNA, the CDR3 is TGTGCCATCAGAACTGACAGGAAAAATTCACCCCTCCACTTT. Translation gives CAIRTDRKNSPLHF.

This chain joins TRBV30 and TRBJ2-1, with D possibly TRBD2 on 5 matching bases. V dropped 2 bases and J dropped 3 bases, with 14 bases sitting between them. In germline, CDR1 is GTSNPN, CDR2 SVGIG (reference sequence). The CDR3 extends over 15 amino acids. The CDR3 is CAWSNEGSIYNEQFF. CDR3 coding DNA: TGTGCCTGGAGTAATGAAGGGAGCATCTACAATGAGCAGTTCTTC.

V is TRBV7-9 and J is TRBJ2-3; D call uncertain. Trimming took off 1 base at V and 6 bases at J, with 5 bases between the two ends. The V gene's germline CDR1 is SEHNR and CDR2 FQNEAQ (reference sequence). The CDR3 length is 12 residues. The CDR3 DNA reads as TGTGCCAGCAGCTTAGAGGCGGATACGCAGTATTTT. This codes for CASSLEADTQYF.

This chain connects TRBV28 to TRBJ2-7; the D gene is possibly TRBD2 (5 bases). The ends were cut back, 4 bases at V and 4 bases at J, with 14 bases in the middle. This CDR3 has 14 residues. Germline V lookup: CDR1 MDHEN, CDR2 SYDVKM. The CDR3 sequence is CASSSNGLPYEQYF. CDR3 in DNA: TGTGCCAGCAGTTCGAATGGACTGCCTTACGAGCAGTACTTC.

The rearrangement uses TRBV6-4 and TRBJ1-6, with D hard to call. V was pared by 5 bases and J by 7 bases, with 12 bases between. Germline assignment: CDR1 MRHNA and CDR2 SNTAGT. This CDR3 has 14 amino acids. The CDR3 protein is CASSLDGPNSPLHF. In DNA form, the CDR3 reads TGTGCCAGCAGTTTGGACGGTCCCAATTCACCCCTCCACTTT.

The V and J genes are TRBV11-2 and TRBJ1-1; 9 bases match TRBD1. Germline V gives CDR1 SGHAT, CDR2 FQNNGV. J was trimmed by 4 bases and V by 1 base; bases with no gene match: 1. The CDR3 loop spans 14 amino acids. The CDR3 sequence: CASSLGGQGTEAFF. CDR3 sequence (DNA): TGTGCCAGCAGCTTAGGGGGACAGGGCACTGAAGCTTTCTTT.

The chain has TRBV30 and TRBJ2-3; D gene unclear. V lost 1 base and J lost 0, with 14 bases in between. The CDR3 is made up of 16 amino acids. The germline CDR1 and CDR2 sequences are GTSNPN and SVGIG (reference sequence). CDR3 coding DNA: TGTGCCTGGAGTGCCCCCGGTCGGCAGAGCACAGATACGCAGTATTTT. Its translation is CAWSAPGRQSTDTQYF. The whole variable domain, remainder taken from reference TRBV30 and TRBJ2-3, is SQTIHQWPATLVQPVGSPLSLECTVEGTSNPNLYWYRQAAGRGLQLLFYSVGIGQISSEVPQNLSASRPQDRQFILSSKKLLLSDSGFYLCAWSAPGRQSTDTQYFGPGTRLTVL.

This CDR3 is CASSPTPGQGAGETQYF. CDR3 sequence (DNA): TGTGCCAGCAGCCCGACCCCGGGACAGGGGGCCGGAGAGACCCAGTACTTC. This chain connects TRBV7-6 to TRBJ2-5, with 12 bases lining up with TRBD1. This CDR3 contains 17 residues. The ends lost 5 bases at V and 4 bases at J; junction bases unmatched: 11. Germline values: CDR1 SGHVS, CDR2 FNYEAQ. Combining the CDR3 with reference TRBV7-6 and TRBJ2-5 gives the whole variable domain GAGVSQSPRYKVTKRGQDVALRCDPISGHVSLYWYRQALGQGPEFLTYFNYEAQQDKSGLPNDRFSAERPEGSISTLTIQRTEQRDSAMYRCASSPTPGQGAGETQYFGPGTRLLVL.

Concerning this clone: The DNA is left out, because the CDR3 cannot be placed on it with certainty; the CDR3 is given as TCRdb lists it. The rearrangement uses TRBV5-1 and TRBJ1-2. The CDR3 contains 12 residues when both ends are counted. Germline assignment: CDR1 SGHRS and CDR2 YFSETQ. CDR3 region: CASSFGNGGYTF.

The chain couples TRBV9 to TRBJ2-7; possible D gene TRBD1, 7 bases. The V and J ends lost 3 bases and 5 bases respectively, with 15 bases between them. Germline V gene lookup returns CDR1 SGDLS and CDR2 YYNGEE. The CDR3 runs to 14 residues. The CDR3 sequence: CASSASGGPNEQYF. The CDR3 DNA sequence: TGTGCCAGCAGCGCCTCAGGGGGGCCAAACGAGCAGTACTTC.

The chain combines TRBV7-9 with TRBJ2-7; possibly TRBD1 or TRBD2 for D (5 bases each). This CDR3 has 12 amino acids. Looked up from germline, CDR1 is SEHNR and CDR2 is FQNEAQ (reference sequence). Trimming shortened V by 1 base and J by 7 bases, and 8 bases separated the two germline ends. CDR3 amino acids: CASSLVEGEQYF. CDR3 nucleotide sequence: TGTGCCAGCAGCTTAGTTGAGGGGGAGCAGTACTTC.

This clone has a single count. This sequence joins TRBV6-6 and TRBJ2-7, with a weak D call TRBD2 (6 bases). From germline, CDR1 is MNHNY and CDR2 SVGAGI (reference sequence). Between the trimmed V and J ends, which lost 5 bases and 5 bases, there was a span of 22 bases. The CDR3 consists of 16 residues. The DNA for the CDR3 is TGTGCCAGCAGTCTGGGGGTTGAGCGGGTGTTCGACGAGCAGTACTTC. Translation: CASSLGVERVFDEQYF.

The chain carries TRBV9 and TRBJ2-1, with D maybe TRBD2 (5 bases). From germline, CDR1 is SGDLS and CDR2 YYNGEE. V was shortened by 0 bases and J by 8 bases, with 15 bases between the two germline ends. The CDR3 has 15 amino acids. CDR3 nucleotides: TGTGCCAGCAGCGTAGGAAGCACTAGGTGGGATGAGCAGTTCTTC. Protein sequence: CASSVGSTRWDEQFF.

The gene calls are TRBV7-9 and TRBJ1-2, with 9 nucleotides matching TRBD1. The CDR3 has 17 amino acids. Germline V gives CDR1 SEHNR, CDR2 FQNEAQ (reference sequence). J gave up 5 bases and V 1 base, and 11 bases lay outside the gene matches. CDR3 nucleotides: TGTGCCAGCAGCTTAGACACAGGGGGCGTCTGGAGGTATGGCTACACCTTC. Amino acids: CASSLDTGGVWRYGYTF.